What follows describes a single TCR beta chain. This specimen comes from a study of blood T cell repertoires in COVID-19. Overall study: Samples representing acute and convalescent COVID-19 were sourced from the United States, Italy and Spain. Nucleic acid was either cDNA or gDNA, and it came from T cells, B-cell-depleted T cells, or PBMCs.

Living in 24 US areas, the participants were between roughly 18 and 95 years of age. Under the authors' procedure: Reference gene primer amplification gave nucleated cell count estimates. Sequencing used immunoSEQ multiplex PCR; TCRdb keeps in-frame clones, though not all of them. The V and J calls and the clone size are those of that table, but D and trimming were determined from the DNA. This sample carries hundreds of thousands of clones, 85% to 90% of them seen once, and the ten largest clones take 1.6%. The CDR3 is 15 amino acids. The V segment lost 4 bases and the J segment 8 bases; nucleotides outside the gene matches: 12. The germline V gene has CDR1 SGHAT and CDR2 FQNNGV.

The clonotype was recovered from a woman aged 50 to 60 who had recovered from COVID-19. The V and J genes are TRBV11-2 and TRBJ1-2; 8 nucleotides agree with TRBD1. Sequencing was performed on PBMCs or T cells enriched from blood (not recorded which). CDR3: CASSSDPDRAGGYTF. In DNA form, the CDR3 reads TGTGCCAGCAGCTCAGATCCGGACAGGGCGGGCGGCTACACCTTC.